The clone carrying this TCR beta chain is termed medium-sized (0.01 to 0.1%). Germline V CDR1 and CDR2: MNHEY, SVGAGI. V was trimmed by 1 base and J by 1 base, leaving 4 bases between them. CDR3 length: 13 amino acids. This entry belongs to a study of blood T cell repertoires in COVID-19. Study-wide context: Specimens from acute and convalescent COVID-19 originated in the United States, Italy and Spain.

Some clones are missing from TCRdb's copy, which holds only in-frame ones; the method was immunoSEQ multiplex PCR. The table shows about 72,000 clones, with under 90% occurring only once. The TCR was taken from a man between 65 and 85 years old with active or convalescent COVID-19. The genes are TRBV6-5 and TRBJ1-1; D remains ambiguous. Specimen: peripheral blood. CDR3 nucleotides: TGTGCCAGCAGTTACTGGCAGAACACTGAAGCTTTCTTT. Protein product: CASSYWQNTEAFF.